This TCR beta chain is from a study of blood T cell repertoires in COVID-19. The wider study: Before being deemed recovered, Cohort 3 donors had two negative PCRs, clearance, or symptom resolution.

Germline CDR1 is MGHDK and CDR2 is SYGVNS. The V gene end was trimmed by 5 bases and the J gene end by 5 bases; junction bases not matched to a gene: 4. The CDR3 extends over 14 amino acids. Clones were read by immunoSEQ multiplex PCR, and TCRdb kept only the in-frame ones, dropping some. This sample has approximately 200,000 clones; roughly 91% occur once, and the top ten carry approximately 7.3%. Across about two dozen US areas, participants ranged in age from about 18 to 100 years. Membership in each cohort depended on participant-reported clinical history. Sequenced input: PBMCs or T cells enriched from blood (not recorded which). This sequence was found in a man in his thirties or forties in a cohort exposed to, infected with or recovered from COVID-19 (not recorded which). J is TRBJ1-4 and V is TRBV25-1, with TRBD1 matching over 8 bases. In DNA, the CDR3 is TGTGCCAGCAGTTCGGACAGGGCGAATGAAAAACTGTTTTTT. Encoded protein: CASSSDRANEKLFF.